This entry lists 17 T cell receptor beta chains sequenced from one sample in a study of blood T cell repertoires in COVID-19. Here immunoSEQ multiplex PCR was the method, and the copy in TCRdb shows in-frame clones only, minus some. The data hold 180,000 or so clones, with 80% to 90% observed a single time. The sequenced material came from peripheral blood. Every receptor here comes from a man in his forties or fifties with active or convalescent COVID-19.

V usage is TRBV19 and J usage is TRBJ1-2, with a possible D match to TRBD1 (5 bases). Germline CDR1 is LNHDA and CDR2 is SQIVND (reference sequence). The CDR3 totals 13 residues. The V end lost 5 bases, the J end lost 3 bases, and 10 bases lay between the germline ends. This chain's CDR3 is CASSHDRYYGYTF. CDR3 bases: TGTGCCAGTAGTCACGACAGATACTATGGCTACACCTTC.

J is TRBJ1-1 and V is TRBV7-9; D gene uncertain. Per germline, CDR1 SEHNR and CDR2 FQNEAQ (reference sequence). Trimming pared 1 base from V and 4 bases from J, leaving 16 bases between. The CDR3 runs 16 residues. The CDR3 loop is CASSLGQRYMGTEAFF. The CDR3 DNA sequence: TGTGCCAGCAGCTTAGGCCAGCGATACATGGGCACTGAAGCTTTCTTT.

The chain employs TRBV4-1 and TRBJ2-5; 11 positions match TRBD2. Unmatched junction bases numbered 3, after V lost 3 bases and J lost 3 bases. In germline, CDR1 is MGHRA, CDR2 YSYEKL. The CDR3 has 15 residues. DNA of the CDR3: TGCGCCAGCAGCCAGGTGGGACTAGCGGAAGAGACCCAGTACTTC. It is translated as CASSQVGLAEETQYF.

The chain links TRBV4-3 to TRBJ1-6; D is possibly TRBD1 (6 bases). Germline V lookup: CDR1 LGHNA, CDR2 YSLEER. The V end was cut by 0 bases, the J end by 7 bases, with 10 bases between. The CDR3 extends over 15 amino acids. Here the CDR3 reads CASSQDRGSNSPLHF. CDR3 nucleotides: TGCGCCAGCAGCCAAGATAGGGGGAGCAATTCACCCCTCCACTTT.

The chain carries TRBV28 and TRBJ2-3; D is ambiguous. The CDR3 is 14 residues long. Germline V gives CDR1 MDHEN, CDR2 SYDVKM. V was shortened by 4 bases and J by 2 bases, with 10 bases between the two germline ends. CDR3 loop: CASSYISDTDTQYF. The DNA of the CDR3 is TGTGCCAGCAGTTATATCTCAGACACAGATACGCAGTATTTT.

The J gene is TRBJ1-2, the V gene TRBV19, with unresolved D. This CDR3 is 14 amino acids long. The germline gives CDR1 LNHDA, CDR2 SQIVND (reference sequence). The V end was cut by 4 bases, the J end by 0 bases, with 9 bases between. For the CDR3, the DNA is TGTGCCAGTAGTAATCACATCACTAACTATGGCTACACCTTC. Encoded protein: CASSNHITNYGYTF.

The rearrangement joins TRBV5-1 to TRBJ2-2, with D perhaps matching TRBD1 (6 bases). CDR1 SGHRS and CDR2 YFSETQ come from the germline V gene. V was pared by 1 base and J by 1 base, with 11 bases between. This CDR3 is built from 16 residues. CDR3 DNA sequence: TGCGCCAGCAGCTTGCCCAGGGGACGGAACACCGGGGAGCTGTTTTTT. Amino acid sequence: CASSLPRGRNTGELFF.

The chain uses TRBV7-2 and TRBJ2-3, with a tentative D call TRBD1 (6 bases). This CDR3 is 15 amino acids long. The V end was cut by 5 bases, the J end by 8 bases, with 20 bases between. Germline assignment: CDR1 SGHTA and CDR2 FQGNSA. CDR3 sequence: CASSQRVKTGGTQYF. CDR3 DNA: TGTGCCAGCAGCCAAAGGGTTAAGACAGGAGGTACGCAGTATTTT.

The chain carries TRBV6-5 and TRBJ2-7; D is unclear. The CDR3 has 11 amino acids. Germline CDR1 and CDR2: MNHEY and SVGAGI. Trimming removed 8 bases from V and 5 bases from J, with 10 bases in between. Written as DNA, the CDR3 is TGTGCCAGCCGTTTCGGTAACGAGCAGTACTTC. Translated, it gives CASRFGNEQYF.

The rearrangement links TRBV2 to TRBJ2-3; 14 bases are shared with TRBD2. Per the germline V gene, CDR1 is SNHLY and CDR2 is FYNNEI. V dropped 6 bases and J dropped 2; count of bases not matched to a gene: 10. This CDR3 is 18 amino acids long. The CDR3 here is CASSGTETSGGDTDTQYF. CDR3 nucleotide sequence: TGTGCCAGCAGCGGAACCGAGACTAGCGGGGGGGACACAGATACGCAGTATTTT.

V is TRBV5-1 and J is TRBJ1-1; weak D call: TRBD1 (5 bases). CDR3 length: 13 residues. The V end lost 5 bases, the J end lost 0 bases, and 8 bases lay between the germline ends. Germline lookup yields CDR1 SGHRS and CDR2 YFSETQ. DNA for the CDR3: TGCGCCAGCAGGAGACAGTTGAACACTGAAGCTTTCTTT. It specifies CASRRQLNTEAFF.

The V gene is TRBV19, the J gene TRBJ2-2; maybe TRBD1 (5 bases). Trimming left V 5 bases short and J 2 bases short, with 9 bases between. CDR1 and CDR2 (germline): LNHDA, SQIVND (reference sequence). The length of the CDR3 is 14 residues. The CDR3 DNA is TGTGCCAGTAGTCCACAGGCTAACACCGGGGAGCTGTTTTTT. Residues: CASSPQANTGELFF.

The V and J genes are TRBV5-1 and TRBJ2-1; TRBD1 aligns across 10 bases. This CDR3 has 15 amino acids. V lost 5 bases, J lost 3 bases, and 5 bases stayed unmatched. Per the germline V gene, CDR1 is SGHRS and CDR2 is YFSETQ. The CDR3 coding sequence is TGCGCCAGCAGTTCGGGACAGGGGATCTACAATGAGCAGTTCTTC. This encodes CASSSGQGIYNEQFF.

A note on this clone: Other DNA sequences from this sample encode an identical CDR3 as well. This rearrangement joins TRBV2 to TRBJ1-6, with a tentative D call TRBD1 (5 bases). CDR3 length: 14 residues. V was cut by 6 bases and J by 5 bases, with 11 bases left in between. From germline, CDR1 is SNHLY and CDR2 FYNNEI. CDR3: CASRTGTDNSPLHF. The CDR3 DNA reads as TGTGCCAGCAGGACGGGGACTGATAATTCACCCCTCCACTTT.

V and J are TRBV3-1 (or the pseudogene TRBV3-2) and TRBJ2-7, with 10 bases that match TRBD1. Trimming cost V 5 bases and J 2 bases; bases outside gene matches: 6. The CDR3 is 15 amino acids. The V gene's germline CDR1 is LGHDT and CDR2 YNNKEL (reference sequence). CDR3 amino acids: CASSGSGTGAYEQYF. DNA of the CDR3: TGTGCCAGCAGCGGGTCCGGGACAGGGGCCTACGAGCAGTACTTC.

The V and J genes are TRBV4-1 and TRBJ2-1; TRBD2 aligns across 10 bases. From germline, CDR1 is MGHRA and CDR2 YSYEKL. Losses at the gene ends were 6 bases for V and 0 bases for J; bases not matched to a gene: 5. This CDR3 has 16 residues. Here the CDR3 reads CASRPLAGSSYNEQFF. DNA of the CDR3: TGCGCCAGCAGGCCACTAGCGGGGAGCTCCTACAATGAGCAGTTCTTC.

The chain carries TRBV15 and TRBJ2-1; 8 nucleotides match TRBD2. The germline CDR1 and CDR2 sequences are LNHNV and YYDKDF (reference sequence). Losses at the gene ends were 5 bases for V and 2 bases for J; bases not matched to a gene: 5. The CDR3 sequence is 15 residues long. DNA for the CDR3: TGTGCCACCAGCTCTGAGACTAGCGCCTACAATGAGCAGTTCTTC. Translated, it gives CATSSETSAYNEQFF.